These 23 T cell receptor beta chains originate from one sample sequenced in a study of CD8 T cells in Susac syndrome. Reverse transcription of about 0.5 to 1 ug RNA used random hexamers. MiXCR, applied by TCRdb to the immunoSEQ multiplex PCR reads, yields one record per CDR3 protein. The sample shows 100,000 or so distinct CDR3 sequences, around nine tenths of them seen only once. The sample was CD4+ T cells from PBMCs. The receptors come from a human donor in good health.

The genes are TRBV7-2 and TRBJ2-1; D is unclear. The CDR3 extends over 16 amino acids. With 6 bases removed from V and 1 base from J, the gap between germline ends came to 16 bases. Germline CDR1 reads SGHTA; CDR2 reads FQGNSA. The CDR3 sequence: CASSPTLDISYNEQFF. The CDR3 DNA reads TGTGCCAGCAGTCCGACTCTCGATATTTCCTACAATGAGCAGTTCTTC.

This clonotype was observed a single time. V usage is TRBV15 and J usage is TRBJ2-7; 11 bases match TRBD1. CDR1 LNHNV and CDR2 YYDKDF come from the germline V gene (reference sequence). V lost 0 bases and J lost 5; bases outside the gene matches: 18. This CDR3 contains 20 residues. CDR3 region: CATSRDPWTGGAGIGHEQYF. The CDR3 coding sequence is TGTGCCACCAGCAGAGATCCCTGGACAGGGGGCGCAGGGATCGGGCACGAGCAGTACTTC.

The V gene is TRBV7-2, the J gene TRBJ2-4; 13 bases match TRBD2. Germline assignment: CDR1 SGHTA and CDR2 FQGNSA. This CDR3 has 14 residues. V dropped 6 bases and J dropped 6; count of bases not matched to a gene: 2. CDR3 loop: CASSTSGGVNIQYF. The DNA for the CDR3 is TGTGCCAGCAGTACTAGCGGGGGGGTAAACATTCAGTACTTC.

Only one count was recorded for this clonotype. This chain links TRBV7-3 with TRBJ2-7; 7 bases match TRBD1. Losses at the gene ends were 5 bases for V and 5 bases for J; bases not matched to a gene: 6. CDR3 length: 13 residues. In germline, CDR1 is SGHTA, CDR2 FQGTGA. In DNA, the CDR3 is TGTGCCAGCAGCCACGACAGGGACCACGAGCAGTACTTC. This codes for CASSHDRDHEQYF. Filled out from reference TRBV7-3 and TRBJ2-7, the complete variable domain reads GAGVSQTPSNKVTEKGKYVELRCDPISGHTALYWYRQSLGQGPEFLIYFQGTGAADDSGLPNDRFFAVRPEGSVSTLKIQRTERGDSAVYLCASSHDRDHEQYFGPGTRLTVT.

The CDR3 spells CSVAPRAGNKNTGELFF. In nucleotides, the CDR3 is TGCAGCGTGGCCCCCCGGGCAGGAAATAAGAACACCGGGGAGCTGTTTTTT. This chain joins TRBV29-1 and TRBJ2-2; D is undetermined. Looked up from germline, CDR1 is SQVTM and CDR2 is ANQGSEA. The CDR3 consists of 17 residues. The V end was cut by 6 bases, the J end by 1 base, with 21 bases between.

The CDR3 is CASSSPGRGLSSGYTF. As DNA, the CDR3 is TGTGCCAGCAGCTCGCCCGGCCGGGGACTCTCTTCCGGCTACACCTTC. The chain links TRBV7-2 to TRBJ1-2; TRBD1 is a possible D gene (5 bases). V shed 4 bases and J shed 8 bases, with 23 bases lying between them. Germline CDR1 and CDR2: SGHTA and FQGNSA. The CDR3 sequence is 16 residues long.

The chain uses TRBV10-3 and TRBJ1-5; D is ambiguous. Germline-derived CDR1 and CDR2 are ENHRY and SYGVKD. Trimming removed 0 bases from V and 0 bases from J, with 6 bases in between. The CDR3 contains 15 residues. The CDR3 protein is CAISESGDSNQPQHF. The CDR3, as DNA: TGTGCCATCAGTGAGTCTGGAGATAGCAATCAGCCCCAGCATTTT.

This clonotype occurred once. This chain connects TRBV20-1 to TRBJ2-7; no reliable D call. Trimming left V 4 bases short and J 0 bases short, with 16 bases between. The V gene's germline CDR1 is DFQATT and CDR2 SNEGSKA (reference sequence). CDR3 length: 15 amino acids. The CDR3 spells CSATPQGSTSYEQYF. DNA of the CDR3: TGCAGTGCTACGCCCCAAGGGTCGACCTCCTACGAGCAGTACTTC.

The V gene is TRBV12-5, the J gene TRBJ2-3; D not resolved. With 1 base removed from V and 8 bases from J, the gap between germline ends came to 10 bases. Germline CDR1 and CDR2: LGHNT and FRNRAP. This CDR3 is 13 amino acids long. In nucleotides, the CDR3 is TGTGCTAGTGGTTTGGGACTTTACGGTACGCAGTATTTT. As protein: CASGLGLYGTQYF.

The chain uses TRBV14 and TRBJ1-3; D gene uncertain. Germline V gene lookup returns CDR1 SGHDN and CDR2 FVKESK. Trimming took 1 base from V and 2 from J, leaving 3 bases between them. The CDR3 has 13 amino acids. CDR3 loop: CASSQVPGNTIYF. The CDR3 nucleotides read TGTGCCAGCAGCCAAGTCCCTGGAAACACCATATATTTT. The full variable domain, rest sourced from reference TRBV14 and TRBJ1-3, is EAGVTQFPSHSVIEKGQTVTLRCDPISGHDNLYWYRRVMGKEIKFLLHFVKESKQDESGMPNNRFLAERTGGTYSTLKVQPAELEDSGVYFCASSQVPGNTIYFGEGSWLTVV.

The CDR3 region has the DNA TGTGCCAGCAGCGACACCCAACGGCCAGGGGAGACCCAGTACTTC. Amino acids: CASSDTQRPGETQYF. The V gene is TRBV12-3 or TRBV12-4, the J gene TRBJ2-5; possible D gene TRBD1, 5 bases. V was trimmed by 6 bases and J by 5 bases, leaving 19 bases between them. The CDR3 length is 15 residues.

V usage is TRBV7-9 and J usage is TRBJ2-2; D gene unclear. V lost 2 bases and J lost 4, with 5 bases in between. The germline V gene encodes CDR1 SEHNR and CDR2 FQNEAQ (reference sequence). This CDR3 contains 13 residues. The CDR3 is CASSLRGTGELFF. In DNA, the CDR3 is TGTGCCAGCAGCTTACGTGGCACCGGGGAGCTGTTTTTT.

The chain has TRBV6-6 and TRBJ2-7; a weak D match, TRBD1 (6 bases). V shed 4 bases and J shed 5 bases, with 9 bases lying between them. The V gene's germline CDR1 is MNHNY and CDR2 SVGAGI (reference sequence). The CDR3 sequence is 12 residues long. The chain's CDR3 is CASSSTGHEQYF. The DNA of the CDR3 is TGTGCCAGCAGTTCAACAGGGCACGAGCAGTACTTC.

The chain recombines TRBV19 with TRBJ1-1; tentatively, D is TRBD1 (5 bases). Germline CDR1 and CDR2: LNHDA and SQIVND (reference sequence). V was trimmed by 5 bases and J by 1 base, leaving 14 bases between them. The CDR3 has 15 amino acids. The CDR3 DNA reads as TGTGCCAGTAGTTCGGTCGGGACCCCGAACACTGAAGCTTTCTTT. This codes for CASSSVGTPNTEAFF.

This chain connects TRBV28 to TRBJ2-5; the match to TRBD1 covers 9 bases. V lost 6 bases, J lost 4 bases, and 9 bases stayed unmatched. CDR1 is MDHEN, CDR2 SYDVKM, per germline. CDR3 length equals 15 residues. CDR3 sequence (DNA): TGTGCCAGCAGGGAGGGACAGGGAAGGAGAGAGACCCAGTACTTC. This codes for CASREGQGRRETQYF.

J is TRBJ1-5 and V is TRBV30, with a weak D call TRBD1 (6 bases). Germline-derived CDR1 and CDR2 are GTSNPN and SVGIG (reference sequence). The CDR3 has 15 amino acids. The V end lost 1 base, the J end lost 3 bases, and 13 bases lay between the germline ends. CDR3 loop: CAWSELQGLNQPQHF. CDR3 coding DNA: TGTGCCTGGAGTGAGTTACAGGGCCTCAATCAGCCCCAGCATTTT.

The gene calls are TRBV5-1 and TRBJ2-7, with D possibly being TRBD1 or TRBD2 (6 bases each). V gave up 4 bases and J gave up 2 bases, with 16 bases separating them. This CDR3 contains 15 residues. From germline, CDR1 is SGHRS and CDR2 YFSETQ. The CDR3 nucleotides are TGCGCCAGCAGCCTGAGGGGGGAAAAGACCTACGAGCAGTACTTC. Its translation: CASSLRGEKTYEQYF.

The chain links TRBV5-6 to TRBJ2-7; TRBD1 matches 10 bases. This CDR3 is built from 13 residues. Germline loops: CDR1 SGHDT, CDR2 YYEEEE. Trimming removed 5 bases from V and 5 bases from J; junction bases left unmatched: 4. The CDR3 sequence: CASSFDRGHEQYF. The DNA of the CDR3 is TGTGCCAGCAGTTTCGACAGGGGGCACGAGCAGTACTTC.

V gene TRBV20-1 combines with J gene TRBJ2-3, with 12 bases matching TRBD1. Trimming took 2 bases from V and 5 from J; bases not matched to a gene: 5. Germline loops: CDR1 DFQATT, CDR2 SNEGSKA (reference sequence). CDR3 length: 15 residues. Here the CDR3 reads CSARPGDRGQDTQYF. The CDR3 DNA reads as TGCAGTGCTAGACCCGGGGACAGGGGGCAAGATACGCAGTATTTT.

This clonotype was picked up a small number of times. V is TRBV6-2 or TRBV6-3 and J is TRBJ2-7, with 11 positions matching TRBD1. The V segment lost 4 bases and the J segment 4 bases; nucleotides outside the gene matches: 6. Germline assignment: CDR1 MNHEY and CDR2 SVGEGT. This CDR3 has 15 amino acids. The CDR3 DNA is TGTGCCAGCAGTTCTCCGGGACAGGGGGTTTACGAGCAGTACTTC. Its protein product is CASSSPGQGVYEQYF.

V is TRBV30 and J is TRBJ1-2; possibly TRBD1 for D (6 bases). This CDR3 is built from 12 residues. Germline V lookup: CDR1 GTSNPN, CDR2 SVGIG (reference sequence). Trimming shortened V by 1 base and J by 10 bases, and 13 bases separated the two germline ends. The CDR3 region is CAWSGDISTYTF. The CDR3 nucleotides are TGTGCCTGGAGTGGGGACATCTCTACCTACACCTTC.

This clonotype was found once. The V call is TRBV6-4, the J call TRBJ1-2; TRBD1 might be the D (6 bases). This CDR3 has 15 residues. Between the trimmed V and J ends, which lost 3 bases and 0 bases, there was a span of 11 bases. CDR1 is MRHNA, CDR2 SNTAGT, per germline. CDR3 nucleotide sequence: TGTGCCAGCAGTGAGACCAGGGGCGCTAACTATGGCTACACCTTC. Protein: CASSETRGANYGYTF.

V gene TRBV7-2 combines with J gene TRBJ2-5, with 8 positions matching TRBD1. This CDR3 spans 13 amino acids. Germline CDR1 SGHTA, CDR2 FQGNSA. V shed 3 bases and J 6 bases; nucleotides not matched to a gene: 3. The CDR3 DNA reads TGTGCCAGCAGCTTGGGACAGGCCCAGACCCAGTACTTC. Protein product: CASSLGQAQTQYF.